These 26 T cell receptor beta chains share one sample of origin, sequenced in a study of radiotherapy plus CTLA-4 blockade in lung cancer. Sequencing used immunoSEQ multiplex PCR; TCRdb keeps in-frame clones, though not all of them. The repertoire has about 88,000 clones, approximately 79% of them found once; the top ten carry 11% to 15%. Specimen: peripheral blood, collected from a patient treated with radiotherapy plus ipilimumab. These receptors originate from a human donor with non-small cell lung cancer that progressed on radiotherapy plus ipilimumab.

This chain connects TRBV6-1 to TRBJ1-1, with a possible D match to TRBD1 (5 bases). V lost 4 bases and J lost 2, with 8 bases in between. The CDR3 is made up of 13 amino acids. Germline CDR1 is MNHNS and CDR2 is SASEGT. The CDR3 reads CASSVDRNTEAFF. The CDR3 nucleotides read TGTGCCAGCAGTGTCGACAGAAACACTGAAGCTTTCTTT.

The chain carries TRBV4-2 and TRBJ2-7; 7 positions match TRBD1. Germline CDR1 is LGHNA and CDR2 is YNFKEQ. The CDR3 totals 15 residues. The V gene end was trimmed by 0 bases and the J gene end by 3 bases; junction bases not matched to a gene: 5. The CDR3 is CASSQDEGAFYEQYF. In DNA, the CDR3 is TGTGCCAGCAGCCAAGATGAGGGGGCCTTCTACGAGCAGTACTTC.

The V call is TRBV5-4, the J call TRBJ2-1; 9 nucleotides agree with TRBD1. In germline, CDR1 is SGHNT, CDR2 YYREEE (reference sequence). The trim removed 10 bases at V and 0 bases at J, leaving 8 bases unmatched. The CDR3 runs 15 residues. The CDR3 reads CASGGQGRSYNEQFF. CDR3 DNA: TGTGCCTCGGGGGGACAGGGACGCTCCTACAATGAGCAGTTCTTC.

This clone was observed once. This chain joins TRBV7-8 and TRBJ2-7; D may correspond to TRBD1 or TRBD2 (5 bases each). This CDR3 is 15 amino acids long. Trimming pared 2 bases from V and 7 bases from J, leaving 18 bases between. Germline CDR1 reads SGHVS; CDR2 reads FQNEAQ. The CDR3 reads CASSLITGPAGEQYF. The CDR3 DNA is TGTGCCAGCAGCTTAATAACGGGACCGGCAGGAGAGCAGTACTTC. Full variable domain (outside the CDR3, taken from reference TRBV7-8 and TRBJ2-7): GAGVSQSPRYKVAKRGQDVALRCDPISGHVSLFWYQQALGQGPEFLTYFQNEAQLDKSGLPSDRFFAERPEGSVSTLKIQRTQQEDSAVYLCASSLITGPAGEQYFGPGTRLTVT.

The CDR3 loop is CASSFSAAYNEQFF. The DNA of the CDR3 is TGTGCCAGCAGTTTTTCGGCGGCCTACAATGAGCAGTTCTTC. The rearrangement uses TRBV28 and TRBJ2-1; the D is unclear. The CDR3 loop spans 14 amino acids. Trimming cost V 3 bases and J 2 bases, with 8 bases left between them. Germline values: CDR1 MDHEN, CDR2 SYDVKM.

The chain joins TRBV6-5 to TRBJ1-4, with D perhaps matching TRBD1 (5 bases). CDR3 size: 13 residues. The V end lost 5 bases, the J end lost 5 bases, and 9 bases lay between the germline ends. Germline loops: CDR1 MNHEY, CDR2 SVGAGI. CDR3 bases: TGTGCCAGCAGTGTAAACAGGAATGAAAAACTGTTTTTT. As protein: CASSVNRNEKLFF.

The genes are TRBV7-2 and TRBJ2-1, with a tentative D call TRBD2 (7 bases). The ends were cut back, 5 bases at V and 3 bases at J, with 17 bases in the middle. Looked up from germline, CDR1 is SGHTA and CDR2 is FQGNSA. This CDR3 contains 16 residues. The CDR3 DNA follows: TGTGCCAGCAGCGCCTCAGGGGCTAGCGGCTACAATGAGCAGTTCTTC. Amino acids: CASSASGASGYNEQFF.

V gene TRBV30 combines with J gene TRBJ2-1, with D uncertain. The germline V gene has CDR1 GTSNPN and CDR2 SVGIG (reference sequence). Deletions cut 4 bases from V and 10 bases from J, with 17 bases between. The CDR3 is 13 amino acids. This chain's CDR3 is CAWKSLRFLEQFF. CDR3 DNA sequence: TGTGCCTGGAAGTCCTTAAGGTTTTTGGAGCAGTTCTTC. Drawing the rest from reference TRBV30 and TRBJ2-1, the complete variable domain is SQTIHQWPATLVQPVGSPLSLECTVEGTSNPNLYWYRQAAGRGLQLLFYSVGIGQISSEVPQNLSASRPQDRQFILSSKKLLLSDSGFYLCAWKSLRFLEQFFGPGTRLTVL.

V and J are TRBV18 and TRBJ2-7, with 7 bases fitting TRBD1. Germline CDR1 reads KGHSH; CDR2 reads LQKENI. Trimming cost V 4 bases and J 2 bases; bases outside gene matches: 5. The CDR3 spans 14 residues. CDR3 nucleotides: TGTGCCAGCTCACTGACAGGGTCGACCTACGAGCAGTACTTC. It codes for CASSLTGSTYEQYF. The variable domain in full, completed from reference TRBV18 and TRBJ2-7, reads NAGVMQNPRHLVRRRGQEARLRCSPMKGHSHVYWYRQLPEEGLKFMVYLQKENIIDESGMPKERFSAEFPKEGPSILRIQQVVRGDSAAYFCASSLTGSTYEQYFGPGTRLTVT.

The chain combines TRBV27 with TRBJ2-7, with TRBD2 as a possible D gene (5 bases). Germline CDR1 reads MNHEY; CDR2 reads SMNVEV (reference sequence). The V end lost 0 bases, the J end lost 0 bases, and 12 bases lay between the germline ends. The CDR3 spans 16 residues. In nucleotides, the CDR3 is TGTGCCAGCAGTTTATCTCCCACCGGGGTCTCCTACGAGCAGTACTTC. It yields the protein CASSLSPTGVSYEQYF.

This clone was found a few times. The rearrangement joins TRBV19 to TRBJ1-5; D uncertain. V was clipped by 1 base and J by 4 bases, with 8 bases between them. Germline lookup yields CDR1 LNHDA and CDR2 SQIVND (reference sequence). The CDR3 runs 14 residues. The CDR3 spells CASSIVGPNQPQHF. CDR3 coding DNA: TGTGCCAGTAGTATAGTTGGTCCTAATCAGCCCCAGCATTTT.

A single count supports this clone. In DNA, the CDR3 is TGTGCCAGCAGTCCAGAGTCTGGGGCCAACGTCCTGACTTTC. This encodes CASSPESGANVLTF. The chain uses TRBV2 and TRBJ2-6; no reliable D call. In germline, CDR1 is SNHLY, CDR2 FYNNEI. The CDR3 has 14 amino acids. V lost 5 bases and J 1 base, leaving 6 bases between the germline ends.

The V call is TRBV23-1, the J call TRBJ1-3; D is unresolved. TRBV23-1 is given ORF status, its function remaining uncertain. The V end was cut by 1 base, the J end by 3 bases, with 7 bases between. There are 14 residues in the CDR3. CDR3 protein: CASSQYKNGNTIYF. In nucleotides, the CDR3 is TGCGCCAGCAGTCAATACAAAAATGGAAACACCATATATTTT.

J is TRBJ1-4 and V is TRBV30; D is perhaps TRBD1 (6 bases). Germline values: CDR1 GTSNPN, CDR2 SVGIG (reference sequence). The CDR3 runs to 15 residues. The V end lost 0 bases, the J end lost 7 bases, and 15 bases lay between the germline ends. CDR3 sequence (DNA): TGTGCCTGGAGTGTCCGCGGGGCCAGGGGTGAAAAACTGTTTTTT. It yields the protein CAWSVRGARGEKLFF.

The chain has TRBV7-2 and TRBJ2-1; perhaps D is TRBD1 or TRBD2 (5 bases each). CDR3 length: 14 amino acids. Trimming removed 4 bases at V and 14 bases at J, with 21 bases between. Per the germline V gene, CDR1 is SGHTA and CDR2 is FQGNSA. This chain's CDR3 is CASSSQLGTYGEFF. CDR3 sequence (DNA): TGTGCCAGCAGCTCTCAGTTAGGGACCTATGGTGAGTTCTTC.

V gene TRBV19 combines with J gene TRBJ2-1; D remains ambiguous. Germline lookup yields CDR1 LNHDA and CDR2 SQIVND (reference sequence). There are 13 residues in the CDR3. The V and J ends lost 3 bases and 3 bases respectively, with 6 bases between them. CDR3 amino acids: CASSITRYNEQFF. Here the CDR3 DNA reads TGTGCCAGTAGTATTACACGCTACAATGAGCAGTTCTTC.

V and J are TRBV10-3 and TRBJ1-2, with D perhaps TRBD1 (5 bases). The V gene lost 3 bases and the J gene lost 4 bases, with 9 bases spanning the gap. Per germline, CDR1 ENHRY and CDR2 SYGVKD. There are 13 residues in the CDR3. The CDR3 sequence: CAISDREAYGYTF. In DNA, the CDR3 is TGTGCCATCAGTGACAGGGAAGCCTATGGCTACACCTTC.

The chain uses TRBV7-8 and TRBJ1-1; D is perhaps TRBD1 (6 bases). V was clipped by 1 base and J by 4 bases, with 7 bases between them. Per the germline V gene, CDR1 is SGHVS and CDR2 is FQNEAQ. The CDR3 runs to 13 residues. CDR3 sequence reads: CASSLGGGTEAFF. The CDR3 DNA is TGTGCCAGCAGCTTAGGAGGGGGCACTGAAGCTTTCTTT.

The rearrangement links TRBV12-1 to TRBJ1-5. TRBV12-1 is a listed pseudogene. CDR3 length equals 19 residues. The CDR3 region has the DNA TGTGCCAGCAGCTTTGTTTCCCTCTCGGGGGGTCCGTGGAGTCAGCCCCAGCATTTT. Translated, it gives CASSFVSLSGGPWSQPQHF.

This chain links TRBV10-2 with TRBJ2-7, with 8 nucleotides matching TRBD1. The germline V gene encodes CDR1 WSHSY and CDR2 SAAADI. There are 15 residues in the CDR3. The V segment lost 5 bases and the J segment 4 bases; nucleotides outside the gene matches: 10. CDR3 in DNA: TGCGCCAGCAGTTCCCGGGACAGGTTCCCGTACGAGCAGTACTTC. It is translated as CASSSRDRFPYEQYF.

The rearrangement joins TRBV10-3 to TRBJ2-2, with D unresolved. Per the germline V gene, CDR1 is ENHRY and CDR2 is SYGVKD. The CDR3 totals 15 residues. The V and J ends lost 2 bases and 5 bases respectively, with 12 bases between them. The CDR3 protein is CAISEPRLRTGELFF. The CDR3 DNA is TGTGCCATCAGTGAGCCCAGGCTCCGTACCGGGGAGCTGTTTTTT.

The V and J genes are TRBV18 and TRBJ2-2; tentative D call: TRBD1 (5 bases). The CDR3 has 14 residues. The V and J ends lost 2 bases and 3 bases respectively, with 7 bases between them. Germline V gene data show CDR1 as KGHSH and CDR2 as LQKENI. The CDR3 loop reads CASSPGADTGELFF. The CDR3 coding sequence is TGTGCCAGCTCACCAGGGGCGGACACCGGGGAGCTGTTTTTT.

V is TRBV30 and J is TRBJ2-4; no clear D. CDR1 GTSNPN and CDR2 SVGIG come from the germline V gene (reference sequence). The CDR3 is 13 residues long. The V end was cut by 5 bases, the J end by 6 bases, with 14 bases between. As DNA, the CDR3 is TGTGCCTGGGCGCAATCAGGCACAAACATTCAGTACTTC. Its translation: CAWAQSGTNIQYF.

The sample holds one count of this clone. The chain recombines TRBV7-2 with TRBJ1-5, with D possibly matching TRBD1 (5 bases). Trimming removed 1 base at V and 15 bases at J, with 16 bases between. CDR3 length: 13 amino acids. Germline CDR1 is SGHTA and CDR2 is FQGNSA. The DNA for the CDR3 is TGTGCCAGCAGCTTAGGGTGGCAGGACAAAGTGCATTTT. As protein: CASSLGWQDKVHF.

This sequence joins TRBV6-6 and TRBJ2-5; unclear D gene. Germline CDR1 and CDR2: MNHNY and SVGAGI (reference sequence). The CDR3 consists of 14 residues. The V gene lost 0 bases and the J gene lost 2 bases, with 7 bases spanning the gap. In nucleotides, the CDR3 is TGTGCCAGCAGTTACTCTTGGGGTCAAGAGACCCAGTACTTC. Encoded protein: CASSYSWGQETQYF.

CDR3 in DNA: TGTGCCAGCAGCCTGACACGGGGATCTGGCTACACCTTC. As protein: CASSLTRGSGYTF. V and J are TRBV27 and TRBJ1-2, with no clear D. CDR1 and CDR2 from the germline V gene are MNHEY and SMNVEV (reference sequence). Trimming left V 6 bases short and J 7 bases short, with 15 bases between. This CDR3 has 13 amino acids.